The 9 T cell receptor beta chains listed next were all sequenced from one sample in a study of blood T cells in healthy people across ages. Primed by a sample-barcoded 5' primer and a J-beta primer mix, a second PCR proceeded for roughly 7 to 11 cycles. Each CDR3 protein is one row after TCRdb ran MiXCR on the 5' RACE reads. Of about a million distinct CDR3 sequences in the sample, 35% to 40% were seen once. The sequenced sample was blood. These receptors were obtained from a young man in good health.

The J gene is TRBJ2-1, the V gene TRBV6-2 or TRBV6-3; perhaps TRBD2 as D (7 bases). The germline CDR1 and CDR2 sequences are MNHEY and SVGEGT. The CDR3 sequence is 16 residues long. The V end lost 5 bases, the J end lost 5 bases, and 19 bases lay between the germline ends. CDR3 protein: CASSRTAGTYNNEQFF. The CDR3 DNA sequence: TGTGCCAGCAGTCGAACAGCGGGGACATATAACAATGAGCAGTTCTTC.

This clonotype was detected only a few times. This chain joins TRBV2 and TRBJ1-2; D is ambiguous. CDR1 SNHLY and CDR2 FYNNEI come from the germline V gene. The CDR3 totals 10 residues. V gave up 7 bases and J gave up 3 bases, with 3 bases separating them. The CDR3 loop is CASTDYGYTF. Written as DNA, the CDR3 is TGTGCCAGCACCGACTATGGCTACACCTTC.

V gene TRBV27 combines with J gene TRBJ1-1; TRBD1 is a possible D gene (5 bases). Germline CDR1 MNHEY, CDR2 SMNVEV (reference sequence). The CDR3 contains 13 residues. V lost 8 bases, J lost 0 bases, and 10 bases lay in between. The CDR3 protein is CASRDRMNTEAFF. CDR3 bases: TGTGCCAGCCGTGACAGAATGAACACTGAAGCTTTCTTT.

The table lists this clonotype with a few counts. The V gene is TRBV10-3, the J gene TRBJ2-3, with TRBD2 identical over 8 bases. This CDR3 spans 13 amino acids. Looked up from germline, CDR1 is ENHRY and CDR2 is SYGVKD. The ends lost 9 bases at V and 2 bases at J; junction bases unmatched: 4. For the CDR3, the DNA is TGTGCCATACTAGCGGAGTACACAGATACGCAGTATTTT. This translates into CAILAEYTDTQYF.

Notes on this clonotype: Just one base apart from a much larger clone, this may be a read error. J is TRBJ2-1 and V is TRBV4-3; D is unresolved. TRBJ2-7 explains the end of the DNA better; the J call may be wrong. The CDR3 runs to 14 residues. CDR1 and CDR2 from the germline V gene are LGHNA and YSLEER. The CDR3 DNA sequence: TGCGCCAGCAGCCAAGAACGCTCCTACAATGAGCAGTACTTC. This encodes CASSQERSYNEQYF.

The chain joins TRBV2 to TRBJ2-7, with D tentatively TRBD1 or TRBD2 (5 bases each). This CDR3 comprises 15 residues. V was trimmed by 2 bases and J by 6 bases, leaving 17 bases between them. Germline CDR1 and CDR2: SNHLY and FYNNEI. The chain's CDR3 is CASSEQGRGFFEQYF. CDR3 DNA sequence: TGTGCCAGCAGTGAACAGGGCCGGGGTTTTTTCGAGCAGTACTTC.

This clonotype appeared many times. V is TRBV10-3 and J is TRBJ1-5; TRBD1 is a possible D gene (5 bases). This CDR3 contains 14 residues. Deletions cut 4 bases from V and 4 bases from J, with 11 bases between. Germline V gene data show CDR1 as ENHRY and CDR2 as SYGVKD. The CDR3 sequence is CAISAQGSNQPQHF. The CDR3 DNA sequence: TGTGCCATCAGTGCTCAGGGCTCTAATCAGCCCCAGCATTTT.

This clonotype showed up many times. The V call is TRBV4-2, the J call TRBJ2-4, with D tentatively TRBD1 or TRBD2 (5 bases each). Between the trimmed V and J ends, which lost 3 bases and 2 bases, there was a span of 20 bases. Germline V gene sequence: CDR1 LGHNA, CDR2 YNFKEQ. The CDR3 contains 18 residues. CDR3 in DNA: TGTGCCAGCAGCCACCTCCTTTCGGGACGCCAATCCAAAAACATTCAGTACTTC. Amino acid sequence: CASSHLLSGRQSKNIQYF.

In DNA, the CDR3 is TGTGCCAGCAGTCAGGACAGGGGATATGAGCAGTTCTTC. Protein sequence: CASSQDRGYEQFF. The chain couples TRBV6-2 or TRBV6-3 to TRBJ2-1, with 9 bases identical to TRBD1. Germline trimming cut 5 bases from V and 8 bases from J; bases unmatched to any gene: 4. The CDR3 loop spans 13 amino acids. Germline CDR1 reads MNHEY; CDR2 reads SVGEGT.